This TCR beta chain was found in a study of cytomegalovirus exposure and HLA in healthy donors (TCRdb year 2017). In the study overall: In an earlier analysis of some 610 of the donors, about 270 Gb of sequence data and 117 million unique TCR beta sequences from 180 million or so T cells were reported. Around 320 gigabases of sequencing data and tens of millions of unique TCR sequences were included in an early release covering roughly 600 HLA-typed donors. Of the approximately 400 genotyped donors, more than 75% were placed in the genetic ancestry cluster associated with self-reported Caucasian donors. The study aimed to test whether cataloging public T cell receptors could reveal signatures of past pathogen exposure. The study used immunosequencing to profile the T cell repertoires of more than 650 subjects and linked those repertoires to cytomegalovirus serostatus. In addition to the first cohort of 666 subjects, a separate validation cohort of under 150 different subjects was used. To predict cytomegalovirus infection status, the study combined high-throughput TCR immunosequencing, statistical association of individual TCRs with disease status, and machine learning. A later analysis re-examined previously published TCR beta repertoires from hundreds of donors and added high-resolution HLA genotyping to investigate patterns of TCR occurrence. Rather than using new phenotypic data, the later analysis identified candidate immune exposures from TCR beta sequences and from how often those sequences occurred across donors. An earlier analysis of 587 of the donors applied high-throughput TCR beta sequencing to assess whether each TCR beta V gene segment acted as functional or pseudogenic. Donor age, sex, ethnicity and CMV serostatus were collected together with the repertoire data. Genome-wide SNP genotypes for about 65% of the 666 donors were used in a later genetic analysis, which treated that subset as a discovery cohort. All discovery cohort repertoires had been generated on a single sequencing platform. HLA typing covered class I and class II loci at four-digit resolution. The number of typed donors differed by locus: 629-630 for A, B, C, DRB1 and DQB1; approximately 520 for DQA1; 606 for DPA1; and about 470 for DPB1. Roughly five DR-DQ haplotypes were handled as single units for association and clustering, since linkage in the cohort was strong. Among roughly 370 genotyped donors of the cohort, an average of approximately 240,000 unique TCR beta nucleotide sequences were sequenced per donor, roughly 20% of them non-productive. The paper's findings and limits, for the study overall: Most TCR sequences were observed very rarely across donors, whereas some public TCRs were present in many individuals. In a later analysis, several top co-occurrence clusters were reported to appear linked to parvovirus B19, influenza, CMV and Epstein-Barr virus. A later analysis found that most CMV-associated TCR beta chains appeared HLA-restricted, with HLA associations seemingly driven largely by CMV exposure. In a later analysis, HLA-associated TCR beta chains were found to be more clonally expanded and to have lower generation probabilities than equally common non-associated chains. In the study, 150 to 200 TCR beta chains were listed as associated with cytomegalovirus. When HLA alleles, especially DR and DQ, strongly co-occurred, attributing TCR associations to individual alleles was difficult. In both the original and validation cohorts, the classifier was reported to diagnose cytomegalovirus status with high specificity and sensitivity. Compared with the 666-donor mean, donors in an Asian-associated ancestry cluster had fewer N-insertions in productive TCRs, according to a later genetic analysis. Roughly uniform sequencing depth across donors was assumed in presence/absence analyses, although this assumption may not hold. Because counts were too low, more than 15 rarely observed V segments, including chromosome 9 orphons, were left out of the earlier analysis of about 500 of the donors. Broadly in line with IMGT annotations, most TCR beta V segments showed up in productive rearrangements about 90% or about 30% of the time in an earlier analysis of 450 to 750 of the donors. A further reported finding was that TCR beta sequences accurately predicted the HLA-A and HLA-B alleles for most subjects in the first cohort. Linkage disequilibrium might explain the correlated functional status among segregating V segments, but an unknown experimental factor could not be excluded. The authors suggested that the approach could potentially be extended to other disease states and immunological phenotypes. The cohort was sequenced for TCR beta chains only, and without alpha or paired-chain data the features that could be detected were limited. A cluster of highly shared sequence variants was judged likely to represent a technical artifact of the sequencing pipeline. Three of the identified cytomegalovirus-associated TCR beta chains were confirmed in vitro to be specific for cytomegalovirus antigens. In a later analysis, the rate of TCR association differed among HLA loci, with DRB1 alleles having the most associated TCRs and HLA-C alleles having the fewest. The 87-base-pair reads could not distinguish some IMGT-functional V segments, including TRBV6-2 and TRBV6-3, so those segments were excluded. Because HLA typing was missing for some donors at each locus, association tests included only the typed subset. At a false discovery rate of 0.05, a later analysis linked roughly 17,000 TCR beta sequences to specific HLA alleles. For the cohort, immune exposure information was limited to CMV serostatus. A later genetic analysis associated a missense DCLRE1C variant with V-gene and J-gene trimming of TCR beta chains, and an independent cohort replicated the association.

In the germline V gene (reference sequence), CDR1 corresponds to LNHDA and CDR2 to SQIVND. From the cysteine up to the phenylalanine, the CDR3 has a length of 14 residues. Solely the CDR3 DNA is kept, with 42 bases framed from the first base. V was cut back by 3 bases and J by 1 base, leaving a gap of 6 bases between them. The cohort was made up of around 720 healthy bone marrow donors. At the time of sampling, all cohort members were nominally healthy, though unrecorded immune exposures were likely present. The donor was CMV seropositive and was included in the group of some 290 seropositive cohort members. A peripheral blood sample was collected from each donor, and TCR beta sequencing was performed on peripheral blood mononuclear cells. Genomic DNA was extracted from the blood cell samples with the Qiagen DNeasy Blood Extraction Kit. Points on this clone: Its antigen is not yet known. No base-level quality is on record; no much larger clone is a single base apart. At the DNA level, this CDR3 is encoded by other sequences in the same sample as well.

Library construction relied on the immunoSEQ multiplex PCR assay. The multiplex PCR relied on a mix of 60 forward primers for TCR Vbeta segments and 13 reverse primers for TCR Jbeta segments. Amplification of the CDR3 region of rearranged TCR beta genes was performed with a multiplex PCR assay on genomic DNA. Amplified TCR beta libraries were sequenced as 87-base-pair reads on the Illumina HiSeq System. For the original study's pipeline: Across the 670 or so repertoires, a later analysis counted approximately 83 million unique TCR beta chains, roughly 11 million of which were shared by at least two donors. A nearest-neighbor algorithm error-corrected the raw reads and collapsed the reads into unique sequences, merging closely related sequences to remove PCR and sequencing errors. V, D and J gene segments were assigned by aligning CDR3 sequences to IMGT reference sequences. Each retained sequence needed at least a six-nucleotide match to both a V gene segment and a J gene segment. A rearrangement counted as productive if the CDR3 had no stop codons and remained in frame with V and J, and every other rearrangement counted as non-productive. Following IMGT convention, CDR3 was defined as the stretch from the second conserved V-encoded cysteine up to the conserved J-encoded phenylalanine. The earlier analysis of about 560 of the donors excluded any sequence lacking an unambiguous match to a single V gene segment. In an earlier analysis of 587 of the donors, V segments were called functional above 56.7% productive rearrangements and were called segregating when the between-donor standard deviation exceeded 5%. A statistical classification framework was built to diagnose cytomegalovirus status from the catalog of TCR beta chain sequences. In a later analysis, TCR nucleotide sequences were compared against IMGT/GENE-DB human TR gene sequences so that V and J genes could be assigned. In a later analysis, CDR3 sequences and most-parsimonious VDJ recombination scenarios were assigned using the TCRdist pipeline. A later analysis defined each TCR beta chain by its CDR3 amino acid sequence plus V-gene family, and excluded reads lacking a unique V-gene family. A later analysis removed roughly 590 highly shared, low-generation-probability nucleotide sequences to deal with suspected cross-contamination and a sequencing artifact. A later analysis calculated a clonal expansion index for each public chain from normalized within-repertoire ranks of inferred template counts. Generation probabilities in a later analysis came from a VDJ recombination model fitted to out-of-frame rearrangements, and those results were checked against IGoR. In a later analysis, hypergeometric tests were used to score TCR-TCR, TCR-HLA and TCR-CMV co-occurrence, with a repertoire-size bias correction applied to TCR pairs. In a later analysis, false discovery rates were estimated by permuting HLA or CMV assignments 20 times. In a later analysis, co-occurring TCRs were grouped with DBSCAN, and TCRdist sequence similarity was added when clustering was performed within HLA-allele-positive subsets. Repertoires with fewer than 30,000 or more than 120,000 public chains, plus five repertoires with anomalous nucleotide sharing, were excluded from co-occurrence clustering. The table was pulled from immuneACCESS by TCRdb, which kept in-frame rearrangements only. Such tables lose some clones; where checked, under half of the loss comes from unresolved V genes, and the rest has no known cause. That table gives V, J and clone size, and the DNA gave D and trimming. Present in this sample are about 130,000 clones, 75% to 90% of which were seen just once. The top ten clonotypes cover under 6% of the sample.

The chain is encoded by TRBV19 joined to TRBJ2-2; 5 matching bases give a weak D call of TRBD1. The clonotype originates from a middle-aged woman in good health and CMV-seropositive. The sequencing sample was made of PBMCs. For the CDR3, the sequence is CASSIQGNTGELFF. In nucleotides, the sequence is TGTGCCAGTAGTATTCAGGGGAACACCGGGGAGCTGTTTTTT.